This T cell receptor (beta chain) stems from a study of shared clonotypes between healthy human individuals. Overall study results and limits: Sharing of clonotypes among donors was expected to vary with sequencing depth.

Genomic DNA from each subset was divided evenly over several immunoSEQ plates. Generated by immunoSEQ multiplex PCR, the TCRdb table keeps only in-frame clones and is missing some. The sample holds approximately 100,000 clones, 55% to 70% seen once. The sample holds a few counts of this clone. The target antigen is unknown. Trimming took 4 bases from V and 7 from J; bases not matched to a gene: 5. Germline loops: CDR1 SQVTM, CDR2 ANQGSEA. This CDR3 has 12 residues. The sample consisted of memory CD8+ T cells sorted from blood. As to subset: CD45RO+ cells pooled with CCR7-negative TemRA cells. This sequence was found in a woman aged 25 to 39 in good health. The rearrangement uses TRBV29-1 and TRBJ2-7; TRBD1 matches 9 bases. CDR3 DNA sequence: TGCAGCGTTGGGACAGGGGAATGGGAGCAGTACTTC. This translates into CSVGTGEWEQYF.